This T cell receptor beta chain was identified during a study of blood T cell repertoires in COVID-19. As processed by the authors: Amplification of reference gene primers provided the estimated nucleated cell counts. Assay: immunoSEQ multiplex PCR; the TCRdb copy retains only in-frame clones and omits some. D and trimming were read from the DNA, whereas the V and J calls and clone size are those reported in that table. The top ten clones hold 5% of a sample with about 280,000 clones, approximately 82% of them seen once. The CDR3 consists of 14 residues. Germline V gives CDR1 MNHEY, CDR2 SMNVEV (reference sequence). Trimming took 7 bases from V and 10 from J, leaving 22 bases between them. Cohort placement rested on clinical history that participants reported themselves.

The receptor comes from a man aged 35 to 55 who had been exposed to COVID-19. Sequenced material: PBMCs or T cells enriched from blood (not recorded which). The rearrangement joins TRBV27 to TRBJ1-1; tentatively, D is TRBD1 (6 bases). The CDR3 reads CASIPSGYRAGAFF. The DNA of the CDR3 is TGTGCCAGCATCCCCTCGGGGTACAGGGCCGGAGCTTTCTTT.